This is a list of T cell receptor beta chains from one sample in a study of CD8+CD57+ T cells in acquired aplastic anemia. TCRdb called the reads again in MiXCR, with one record for every CDR3 protein. The sample records fewer than 250,000 distinct CDR3 sequences, about half being singletons. Sequences were obtained from sorted CD4+, CD8+, or CD8+CD57+ T cells (not recorded which) from PBMCs. Receptors were obtained from a human donor in good health, serving as a control. Both conserved end residues are part of each CDR3. Each record gives: J gene, D gene, clone size, V gene, CDR3 protein, CDR3 DNA. The D gene is left open where the match is weak. Size tells how often a clone was seen (once, few, many) or the class of an expanded clone, and some rows leave it out.

J: TRBJ2-7
D: .
size: .
V: TRBV15
CDR3: CATSSDFWSSYEQYF
DNA: TGTGCCACCAGCAGTGACTTTTGGTCCTCCTACGAGCAGTACTTC

J: TRBJ2-7
D: .
size: many
V: TRBV5-6
CDR3: CASSRPGPLFGEQYF
DNA: TGTGCCAGCAGCCGTCCGGGACCCCTGTTCGGAGAGCAGTACTTC

J: TRBJ2-3
D: TRBD1
size: few
V: TRBV25-1
CDR3: CASSDWTGLTDTQYF
DNA: TGTGCCAGCAGTGATTGGACAGGGTTGACAGATACGCAGTATTTT

J: TRBJ2-5
D: .
size: .
V: TRBV7-3
CDR3: CASSFDRQGGETQYF
DNA: TGTGCCAGCAGCTTCGATCGCCAAGGAGGGGAGACCCAGTACTTC

J: TRBJ1-5
D: .
size: .
V: TRBV7-2
CDR3: CASSLGPGADTQHF
DNA: TGTGCCAGCAGCTTGGGGCCGGGGGCAGATACGCAGCATTTT

J: TRBJ1-2
D: TRBD1
size: once
V: TRBV7-3
CDR3: CASSLEAGQPQTGAVDGYTF
DNA: TGTGCCAGCAGCTTAGAGGCCGGACAGCCCCAGACAGGGGCAGTGGATGGCTACACCTTC

J: TRBJ1-5
D: TRBD1
size: .
V: TRBV7-9
CDR3: CASSSTGGNQPQHF
DNA: TGTGCCAGCAGCTCCACAGGGGGCAATCAGCCCCAGCATTTT

J: TRBJ2-7
D: .
size: many
V: TRBV5-6
CDR3: CASSYWRLGSYEQYF
DNA: TGTGCCAGCAGCTACTGGCGGTTGGGTTCCTACGAGCAGTACTTC

J: TRBJ1-1
D: .
size: .
V: TRBV10-3
CDR3: CAIRGWRGDTEAFF
DNA: TGTGCTATCCGGGGGTGGCGGGGGGACACTGAAGCTTTCTTT

J: TRBJ1-6
D: .
size: few
V: TRBV15
CDR3: CATSRDSLNSPLHF
DNA: TGTGCCACCAGCAGAGACAGTCTTAATTCACCCCTCCACTTT

J: TRBJ2-5
D: TRBD1
size: .
V: TRBV7-7
CDR3: CASIPGTGPETQYF
DNA: TGTGCTAGCATCCCTGGGACAGGGCCGGAGACCCAGTACTTC

J: TRBJ2-3
D: TRBD1
size: many
V: TRBV4-3
CDR3: CASSQDRDRSTDTQYF
DNA: TGCGCCAGCAGCCAGGACCGGGACAGATCCACAGATACGCAGTATTTT

J: TRBJ1-4
D: TRBD1
size: .
V: TRBV29-1
CDR3: CSVRPGTGGDEKLFF
DNA: TGCAGCGTTCGGCCCGGGACAGGTGGGGATGAAAAACTGTTTTTT

J: TRBJ2-7
D: TRBD2
size: few
V: TRBV7-9
CDR3: CASSPGTSGGTGYEQYF
DNA: TGTGCCAGCAGCCCCGGGACTAGCGGGGGGACTGGCTACGAGCAGTACTTC

J: TRBJ2-7
D: TRBD1
size: .
V: TRBV20-1
CDR3: CSAQGQGGEQYF
DNA: TGCAGTGCCCAGGGACAGGGCGGGGAGCAGTACTTC

J: TRBJ1-1
D: TRBD1
size: many
V: TRBV9
CDR3: CASSSGGDREENTEAFF
DNA: TGTGCCAGCAGCTCCGGGGGGGACAGGGAAGAGAACACTGAAGCTTTCTTT

J: TRBJ2-5
D: .
size: .
V: TRBV2
CDR3: CASGGTQYF
DNA: TGTGCCAGCGGGGGGACCCAGTACTTC

J: TRBJ2-7
D: TRBD1
size: .
V: TRBV25-1
CDR3: CASSEYVGQTYEQYF
DNA: TGTGCCAGCAGTGAATACGTGGGACAGACTTACGAGCAGTACTTC

J: TRBJ1-1
D: TRBD1
size: .
V: TRBV2
CDR3: CASSRTGRGTEAFF
DNA: TGTGCCAGCAGTCGGACAGGCCGCGGGACTGAAGCTTTCTTT

J: TRBJ1-1
D: .
size: few
V: TRBV12-3/TRBV12-4
CDR3: CASSFGVGNTEAFF
DNA: TGTGCCAGCAGTTTCGGGGTAGGTAACACTGAAGCTTTCTTT

J: TRBJ1-1
D: .
size: .
V: TRBV7-2
CDR3: CAGSSSGSQKTEAFF
DNA: TGTGCCGGCAGCTCTTCCGGGTCTCAGAAGACTGAAGCTTTCTTT

J: TRBJ1-6
D: .
size: many
V: TRBV5-8
CDR3: CASRKSFISPLHF
DNA: TGTGCCAGCAGGAAAAGTTTTATTTCACCCCTCCACTTT

J: TRBJ1-1
D: .
size: many
V: TRBV20-1
CDR3: CSPMEGSGTEAFF
DNA: TGCAGCCCAATGGAGGGCAGCGGCACTGAAGCTTTCTTT

J: TRBJ1-1
D: .
size: many
V: TRBV7-9
CDR3: CASSLGGLSNTEAFF
DNA: TGTGCCAGCAGCTTAGGTGGATTATCGAACACTGAAGCTTTCTTT

J: TRBJ2-3
D: .
size: many
V: TRBV5-1
CDR3: CASSLEREDTQYF
DNA: TGCGCCAGCAGCTTGGAGAGGGAAGATACGCAGTATTTT

J: TRBJ1-5
D: TRBD1
size: .
V: TRBV20-1
CDR3: CSATEGGQGASPQHF
DNA: TGCAGTGCAACCGAGGGAGGACAGGGGGCTTCGCCCCAGCATTTT

J: TRBJ2-7
D: .
size: .
V: TRBV7-3
CDR3: CASSQDEGFEQYF
DNA: TGTGCCAGCAGCCAAGATGAAGGTTTCGAGCAGTACTTC

J: TRBJ1-5
D: .
size: .
V: TRBV7-3
CDR3: CASGPSRRQLYSNQPQHF
DNA: TGTGCCAGCGGCCCAAGCCGGAGACAGCTATATAGCAATCAGCCCCAGCATTTT

J: TRBJ2-1
D: TRBD2
size: .
V: TRBV24-1
CDR3: CATSDVAGAPRNEQFF
DNA: TGTGCCACCAGTGATGTAGCGGGGGCCCCTAGGAATGAGCAGTTCTTC

J: TRBJ1-1
D: TRBD1
size: many
V: TRBV6-2/TRBV6-3
CDR3: CASSYSGTGSRNTEAFF
DNA: TGTGCCAGCAGTTACTCCGGGACAGGGTCGCGTAACACTGAAGCTTTCTTT

J: TRBJ1-1
D: TRBD1
size: many
V: TRBV10-3
CDR3: CAIRWGQGNTEAFF
DNA: TGTGCCATCAGATGGGGACAGGGGAACACTGAAGCTTTCTTT

J: TRBJ2-7
D: TRBD1
size: .
V: TRBV5-4
CDR3: CASSRSGTGLYEQYF
DNA: TGTGCCAGCAGCCGATCCGGGACAGGACTCTACGAGCAGTACTTC

J: TRBJ1-3
D: TRBD1
size: .
V: TRBV2
CDR3: CASSRDRGENTIHF
DNA: TGTGCCAGCAGCCGGGACAGGGGGGAAAACACCATACATTTT

J: TRBJ1-2
D: TRBD1
size: many
V: TRBV12-5
CDR3: CASALGQNYGYTF
DNA: TGTGCTAGTGCCCTGGGACAGAACTATGGCTACACCTTC

J: TRBJ2-3
D: .
size: few
V: TRBV28
CDR3: CASKGGTSTDTQYF
DNA: TGTGCCAGCAAGGGGGGAACTAGCACAGATACGCAGTATTTT

J: TRBJ2-1
D: TRBD2
size: few
V: TRBV4-2
CDR3: CASSSGGGNEQFF
DNA: TGTGCCAGCAGCTCCGGGGGGGGGAATGAGCAGTTCTTC

J: TRBJ2-3
D: .
size: .
V: TRBV24-1
CDR3: CATSGKWGTDTQYF
DNA: TGTGCCACCAGTGGGAAATGGGGCACAGATACGCAGTATTTT

J: TRBJ1-2
D: .
size: .
V: TRBV14
CDR3: CASSQAAGYSGYTF
DNA: TGTGCCAGCAGCCAGGCGGCGGGGTATAGTGGCTACACCTTC

J: TRBJ2-7
D: TRBD1
size: many
V: TRBV19
CDR3: CASRYGDRDVYEQYF
DNA: TGTGCCAGTAGATACGGGGACAGGGATGTCTACGAGCAGTACTTC

J: TRBJ2-1
D: .
size: .
V: TRBV12-3/TRBV12-4
CDR3: CASSLGSGIYNEQFF
DNA: TGTGCCAGCAGTTTAGGGTCGGGGATCTACAATGAGCAGTTCTTC

J: TRBJ2-5
D: TRBD1
size: .
V: TRBV12-3/TRBV12-4
CDR3: CASSLRDREGTQYF
DNA: TGTGCCAGCAGTTTGCGGGACAGGGAGGGGACCCAGTACTTC

J: TRBJ1-6
D: .
size: many
V: TRBV10-3
CDR3: CAISDRGGGNSPLHF
DNA: TGTGCCATCAGTGATAGGGGGGGGGGAAATTCACCCCTCCACTTT

J: TRBJ1-2
D: TRBD1
size: .
V: TRBV29-1
CDR3: CSDPGDRDGYTF
DNA: TGCAGCGACCCAGGTGACAGGGATGGCTACACCTTC

J: TRBJ1-3
D: .
size: .
V: TRBV10-2
CDR3: CASSAVTELSGNTIYF
DNA: TGCGCCAGCAGTGCTGTGACAGAACTCTCTGGAAACACCATATATTTT

J: TRBJ2-7
D: TRBD2
size: .
V: TRBV2
CDR3: CASSVGLAGGQYEQYF
DNA: TGTGCCAGCAGCGTAGGATTGGCGGGGGGGCAGTACGAGCAGTACTTC

J: TRBJ1-5
D: .
size: .
V: TRBV10-3
CDR3: CAISPWGDQPQHF
DNA: TGTGCCATCAGTCCCTGGGGGGACCAGCCCCAGCATTTT

J: TRBJ2-3
D: .
size: .
V: TRBV7-3
CDR3: CASSLSGQGGDTQYF
DNA: TGTGCCAGCAGCTTAAGTGGACAGGGAGGGGATACGCAGTATTTT

J: TRBJ2-6
D: .
size: .
V: TRBV5-1
CDR3: CASSLAGVSGANVLTF
DNA: TGCGCCAGCAGCTTGGCGGGGGTATCTGGGGCCAACGTCCTGACTTTC

J: TRBJ1-1
D: .
size: many
V: TRBV7-9
CDR3: CASSPHTRSNTEAFF
DNA: TGTGCCAGCAGCCCGCACACGAGATCGAACACTGAAGCTTTCTTT

J: TRBJ2-1
D: .
size: .
V: TRBV10-3
CDR3: CASSPGHNEQFF
DNA: TGTGCCAGCAGTCCCGGGCACAATGAGCAGTTCTTC

J: TRBJ2-7
D: .
size: many
V: TRBV11-2
CDR3: CASSLVYFYEQYF
DNA: TGTGCCAGCAGCTTGGTATACTTCTACGAGCAGTACTTC

J: TRBJ2-7
D: .
size: .
V: TRBV30
CDR3: CAWSVGAVEQYF
DNA: TGTGCCTGGAGTGTAGGTGCAGTCGAGCAGTACTTC

J: TRBJ2-1
D: .
size: .
V: TRBV5-1
CDR3: CASSFGSNEQFF
DNA: TGCGCCAGCAGCTTTGGGAGCAATGAGCAGTTCTTC